A single TCR beta chain is shown here with its context. Trimming took off 9 bases at V and 2 bases at J, with 14 bases between the two ends. The CDR3 spans 13 residues. CDR1 is WNHNN and CDR2 is SYGVQD in the germline V gene (reference sequence). The sample comes from a study of cytomegalovirus exposure and HLA in healthy donors. A multiplex PCR was run with 60 Vbeta primers and 13 Jbeta primers. Some clones are missing from TCRdb's copy, which holds only in-frame ones; the method was immunoSEQ multiplex PCR. The table records approximately 140,000 clones, about four fifths of them present only once. J is TRBJ2-7 and V is TRBV10-1; D may be TRBD1 (5 bases). This clonotype originated in a man aged 45 to 65 in good health and CMV-seropositive. Material for sequencing was PBMCs. The CDR3 loop is CASRGAETYEQYF. In DNA, the CDR3 is TGCGCCAGTAGGGGTGCGGAAACCTACGAGCAGTACTTC.